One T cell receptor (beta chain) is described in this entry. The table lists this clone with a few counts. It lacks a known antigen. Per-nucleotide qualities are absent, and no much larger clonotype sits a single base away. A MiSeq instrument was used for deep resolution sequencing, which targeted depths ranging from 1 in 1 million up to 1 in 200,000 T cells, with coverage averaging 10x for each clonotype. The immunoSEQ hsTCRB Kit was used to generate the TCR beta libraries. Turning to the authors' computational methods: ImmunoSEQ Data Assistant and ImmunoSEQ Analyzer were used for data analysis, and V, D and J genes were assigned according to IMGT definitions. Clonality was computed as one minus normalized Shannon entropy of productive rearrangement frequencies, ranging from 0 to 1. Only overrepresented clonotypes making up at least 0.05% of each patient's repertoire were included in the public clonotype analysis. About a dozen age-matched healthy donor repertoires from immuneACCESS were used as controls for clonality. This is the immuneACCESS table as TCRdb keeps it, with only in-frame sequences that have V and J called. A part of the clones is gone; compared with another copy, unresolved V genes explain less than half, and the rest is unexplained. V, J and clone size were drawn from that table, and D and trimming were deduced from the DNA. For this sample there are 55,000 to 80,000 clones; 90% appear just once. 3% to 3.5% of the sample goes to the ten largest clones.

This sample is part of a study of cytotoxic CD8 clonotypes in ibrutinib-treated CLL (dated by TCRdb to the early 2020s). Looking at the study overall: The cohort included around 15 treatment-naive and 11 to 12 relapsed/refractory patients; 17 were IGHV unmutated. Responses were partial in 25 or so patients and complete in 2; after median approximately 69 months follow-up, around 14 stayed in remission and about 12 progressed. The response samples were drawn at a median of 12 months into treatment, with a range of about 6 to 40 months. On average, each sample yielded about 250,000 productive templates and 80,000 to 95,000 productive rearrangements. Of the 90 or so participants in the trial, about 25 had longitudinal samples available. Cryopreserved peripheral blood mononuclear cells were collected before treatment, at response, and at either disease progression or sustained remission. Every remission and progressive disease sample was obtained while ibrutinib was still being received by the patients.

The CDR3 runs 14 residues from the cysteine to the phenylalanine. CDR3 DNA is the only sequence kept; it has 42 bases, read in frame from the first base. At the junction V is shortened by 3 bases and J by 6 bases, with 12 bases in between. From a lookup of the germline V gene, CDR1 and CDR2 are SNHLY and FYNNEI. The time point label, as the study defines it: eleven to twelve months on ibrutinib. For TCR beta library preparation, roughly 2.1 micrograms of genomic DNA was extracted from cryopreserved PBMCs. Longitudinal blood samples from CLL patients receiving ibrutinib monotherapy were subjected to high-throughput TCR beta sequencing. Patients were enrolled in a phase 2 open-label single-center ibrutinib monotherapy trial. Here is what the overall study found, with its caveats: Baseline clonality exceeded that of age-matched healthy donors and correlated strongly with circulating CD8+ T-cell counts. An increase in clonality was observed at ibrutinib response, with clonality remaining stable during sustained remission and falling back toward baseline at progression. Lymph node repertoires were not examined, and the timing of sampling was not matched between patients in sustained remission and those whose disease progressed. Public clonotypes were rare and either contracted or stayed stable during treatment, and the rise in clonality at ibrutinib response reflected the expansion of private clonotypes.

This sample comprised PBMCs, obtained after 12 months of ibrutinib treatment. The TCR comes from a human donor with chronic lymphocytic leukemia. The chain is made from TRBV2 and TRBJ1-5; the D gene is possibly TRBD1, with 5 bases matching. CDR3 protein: CASSDSTGGQPQHF. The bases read TGTGCCAGCAGTGATAGTACAGGCGGTCAGCCCCAGCATTTT.